This T cell receptor beta chain appears in the sequencing data of a study of shared clonotypes between healthy human individuals. Across the study: CD8 memory received one plate per donor, CD8 naive two, CD4 memory three and CD4 naive three.

Each replicate PCR on the sorted subsets used about 0.2 ug DNA (roughly 32,000 T cell genomes). Some clones are missing from TCRdb's copy, which holds only in-frame ones; the method was immunoSEQ multiplex PCR. The data contain roughly 1.5 million clones, 98% of them singletons. Trimming at V came to 7 bases and at J to 4 bases, leaving 7 bases not matched to a gene. CDR3 length equals 14 residues. The germline V gene encodes CDR1 SQVTM and CDR2 ANQGSEA. Sequenced: naive CD4+ T cells sorted from blood. Subset specified: CD45RA+ positively selected. The chain is built from TRBV29-1 and TRBJ1-2; TRBD1 matches at 12 bases. This receptor was taken from a man aged 25 to 40 in good health. CDR3 region: CSAAGTGGVYGYTF. CDR3 nucleotides: TGCAGCGCAGCTGGGACAGGGGGCGTCTATGGCTACACCTTC. The whole variable domain, remainder taken from reference TRBV29-1 and TRBJ1-2, is SAVISQKPSRDICQRGTSLTIQCQVDSQVTMMFWYRQQPGQSLTLIATANQGSEATYESGFVIDKFPISRPNLTFSTLTVSNMSPEDSSIYLCSAAGTGGVYGYTFGSGTRLTVV.